This TCR beta chain appears in the sequencing data of a study of T cell changes during pregnancy in multiple sclerosis. The table came from immunoSEQ multiplex PCR; TCRdb's copy has only in-frame clones and leaves some out. Of roughly 53,000 clones in the sample, 85% to 95% were seen once. Germline V lookup: CDR1 MDHEN, CDR2 SYDVKM. V was clipped by 7 bases and J by 0 bases; unmatched bases: 5. CDR3 length equals 16 residues. The genes are TRBV28 and TRBJ2-1, with 11 nucleotides matching TRBD2. The clonotype was recovered from a female donor with multiple sclerosis, enrolled in a pregnancy study. Material: CD4+ T cells from peripheral blood mononuclear cells, obtained in the third trimester of pregnancy. The CDR3: CASTILAGGSYNEQFF. In nucleotides, the CDR3 is TGTGCCAGCACTATCCTAGCGGGAGGCTCCTACAATGAGCAGTTCTTC.